This TCR beta chain was obtained from a study of Ad26.COV2.S vaccination and SARS-CoV-2 variants. About the research overall: Donor participated within the Ad26.COV2.S arm of the COV1001 trial.

Findings and caveats of the study: Compared with placebo recipients, vaccine recipients had higher spike-specific TCR breadth. Considerable breadth of spike-specific CD8+ and CD4+ T cell responses has reportedly been documented following vaccination.

Treatment: around 19 received Ad26.COV2.S at low or high dose, single or two shots; 5 received placebo; per-sample allocation not given. The investigators took samples on day 63 after the first vaccine or placebo injection. Sequencing used immunoSEQ multiplex PCR; TCRdb keeps in-frame clones, though not all of them. The repertoire holds about 680,000 clones, about 89% seen once, with over 1.3% in the top ten. Remarks on this clone: Its target is not known.

Germline loops: CDR1 SGDLS, CDR2 YYNGEE. The CDR3 is 17 amino acids. With V trimmed by 0 bases and J by 1 base, 5 bases remained unmatched. The source of this sequence is a person between 18 and 59 years old who received the Ad26.COV2.S COVID-19 vaccine or a placebo. This rearrangement joins TRBV9 to TRBJ2-3; 10 bases fit TRBD2. This sample comprised peripheral blood, obtained in a trial of Ad26.COV2.S vaccine versus placebo. The CDR3 coding sequence is TGTGCCAGCAGCGTAGACCCGCTAGCGGGGGGCACAGATACGCAGTATTTT. Protein sequence: CASSVDPLAGGTDTQYF.